The next 27 T cell receptor beta chains were all read from a single sample in a study of blood T cell repertoires in COVID-19. Only in-frame clones appear in the TCRdb table, and some are missing; sequencing was by immunoSEQ multiplex PCR. Of 250,000 to 300,000 clones listed, approximately 86% are singletons. The specimen was peripheral blood. These receptors originate from a young man with active or convalescent COVID-19.

The rearrangement links TRBV4-2 to TRBJ2-5; 8 nucleotides match TRBD1. The V gene's germline CDR1 is LGHNA and CDR2 YNFKEQ. V lost 1 base and J lost 5; bases outside the gene matches: 3. CDR3 length: 14 amino acids. For the CDR3, the DNA is TGTGCCAGCAGCCAAGTCGGACAGGGCGAGACCCAGTACTTC. As protein: CASSQVGQGETQYF.

This chain uses TRBV4-3 with TRBJ1-4; no clear D. The germline V gene has CDR1 LGHNA and CDR2 YSLEER. Trimming pared 0 bases from V and 0 bases from J, leaving 5 bases between. This CDR3 spans 15 amino acids. The CDR3 nucleotides are TGCGCCAGCAGCCAAGACTTAGCAACTAATGAAAAACTGTTTTTT. Protein sequence: CASSQDLATNEKLFF.

This clone was seen a handful of times. V usage is TRBV23-1 and J usage is TRBJ1-2, with unresolved D. TRBV23-1 counts as an open reading frame of uncertain function. The CDR3 contains 12 residues. Trimming took 0 bases from V and 8 from J, leaving 7 bases between them. CDR3 nucleotides: TGCGCCAGCAGTCAATCGAACTGGGGCTACACCTTC. It is translated as CASSQSNWGYTF.

CDR3 bases: TGTGCCAGCACCGAACGAGGACAGCGGTACACTGAAGCTTTCTTT. It yields the protein CASTERGQRYTEAFF. The rearrangement links TRBV6-5 to TRBJ1-1, with TRBD1 as a possible D gene (6 bases). Germline CDR1 is MNHEY and CDR2 is SVGAGI. Trimming pared 7 bases from V and 3 bases from J, leaving 18 bases between. This CDR3 contains 15 residues.

The chain uses TRBV28 and TRBJ2-7; D is perhaps TRBD2 (6 bases). The CDR3 is 14 residues long. In germline, CDR1 is MDHEN, CDR2 SYDVKM. Trimming pared 3 bases from V and 0 bases from J, leaving 9 bases between. The CDR3 spells CASSFRESSYEQYF. The CDR3 DNA reads as TGTGCCAGCAGTTTTCGGGAGAGCTCCTACGAGCAGTACTTC. Drawing the rest from reference TRBV28 and TRBJ2-7, the complete variable domain is DVKVTQSSRYLVKRTGEKVFLECVQDMDHENMFWYRQDPGLGLRLIYFSYDVKMKEKGDIPEGYSVSREKKERFSLILESASTNQTSMYLCASSFRESSYEQYFGPGTRLTVT.

The chain carries TRBV5-1 and TRBJ2-7, with 13 bases that match TRBD2. CDR3 size: 16 residues. V gave up 2 bases and J gave up 7 bases; unmatched junction bases: 9. CDR1 and CDR2 from the germline V gene are SGHRS and YFSETQ. The CDR3 reads CASSLTSGRALSEQYF. The CDR3 nucleotides are TGCGCCAGCAGCTTAACTAGCGGGAGGGCCTTATCGGAGCAGTACTTC.

CDR3 nucleotide sequence: TGTGCCAGCAGCCAGATGACAGGGGAGGTTGGATCACCCCTCCACTTT. It specifies CASSQMTGEVGSPLHF. The chain is built from TRBV3-1 (or the pseudogene TRBV3-2) and TRBJ1-6; 8 nucleotides align to TRBD1. CDR3 size: 16 residues. From germline, CDR1 is LGHDT and CDR2 YNNKEL (reference sequence). V lost 3 bases and J lost 10; bases outside the gene matches: 11.

The chain uses TRBV4-3 and TRBJ1-2, with D tentatively TRBD1 (5 bases). V was clipped by 4 bases and J by 2 bases, with 14 bases between them. Germline CDR1 is LGHNA and CDR2 is YSLEER. This CDR3 spans 15 amino acids. The CDR3: CASSPHKQANYGYTF. The CDR3 nucleotides are TGCGCCAGCAGCCCCCATAAACAGGCAAACTATGGCTACACCTTC.

The chain couples TRBV19 to TRBJ1-4; 7 bases match TRBD1. Trimming cost V 6 bases and J 4 bases; bases outside gene matches: 8. Germline V gene sequence: CDR1 LNHDA, CDR2 SQIVND (reference sequence). The CDR3 has 15 residues. The CDR3 here is CASSQGTANNEKLFF. Written as DNA, the CDR3 is TGTGCCAGTAGCCAAGGGACAGCTAATAATGAAAAACTGTTTTTT.

The chain uses TRBV11-2 and TRBJ1-4; 9 bases match TRBD1. Unmatched junction bases numbered 6, after V lost 5 bases and J lost 8 bases. This CDR3 is 14 amino acids long. Germline CDR1 and CDR2: SGHAT and FQNNGV. For the CDR3, the DNA is TGTGCCAGCAGCCCGGGACAGGGTAGAGAAAAACTGTTTTTT. Encoded protein: CASSPGQGREKLFF.

This clone was seen just once. The chain uses TRBV30 and TRBJ2-5; 8 nucleotides match TRBD2. CDR1 and CDR2 (germline): GTSNPN, SVGIG (reference sequence). The V segment lost 4 bases and the J segment 1 base; nucleotides outside the gene matches: 5. There are 14 residues in the CDR3. CDR3 nucleotide sequence: TGTGCCTGGACGACGGGGGGGCCCCAAGAGACCCAGTACTTC. Protein sequence: CAWTTGGPQETQYF. The complete variable domain, with remaining parts taken from reference TRBV30 and TRBJ2-5, reads SQTIHQWPATLVQPVGSPLSLECTVEGTSNPNLYWYRQAAGRGLQLLFYSVGIGQISSEVPQNLSASRPQDRQFILSSKKLLLSDSGFYLCAWTTGGPQETQYFGPGTRLLVL.

The genes are TRBV24-1 and TRBJ2-5; 7 bases match TRBD1. Germline trimming cut 2 bases from V and 2 bases from J; bases unmatched to any gene: 4. The CDR3 spans 15 residues. Germline assignment: CDR1 KGHDR and CDR2 SFDVKD. The CDR3 loop is CATSDSTGVQETQYF. Written as DNA, the CDR3 is TGTGCCACCAGTGATTCTACAGGGGTTCAAGAGACCCAGTACTTC.

V is TRBV7-9 and J is TRBJ2-7, with 7 bases matching TRBD1. Germline CDR1 is SEHNR and CDR2 is FQNEAQ (reference sequence). The CDR3 runs 14 residues. J was trimmed by 2 bases and V by 10 bases; bases with no gene match: 11. The CDR3 nucleotides are TGTGCCACCGAAGTACAGGGGTCGGCCTACGAGCAGTACTTC. Its protein is CATEVQGSAYEQYF.

The CDR3 is CASSASNQPQHF. CDR3 coding DNA: TGTGCCAGCAGTGCGAGCAATCAGCCCCAGCATTTT. The rearrangement links TRBV2 to TRBJ1-5, with unresolved D. The CDR3 is made up of 12 amino acids. Per germline, CDR1 SNHLY and CDR2 FYNNEI. Trimming cost V 4 bases and J 1 base, with 2 bases left between them.

The genes are TRBV5-6 and TRBJ1-2; 10 bases agree with TRBD1. Germline V lookup: CDR1 SGHDT, CDR2 YYEEEE. The V segment lost 0 bases and the J segment 4 bases; nucleotides outside the gene matches: 3. CDR3 length: 15 amino acids. The CDR3 loop reads CASSLGTGGTYGYTF. The CDR3 region has the DNA TGTGCCAGCAGCTTGGGGACAGGGGGGACCTATGGCTACACCTTC.

The sample holds many counts of this clone. J is TRBJ1-1 and V is TRBV5-1; TRBD1 is a possible D gene (5 bases). The ends were cut back, 9 bases at V and 3 bases at J, with 15 bases in the middle. The germline V gene has CDR1 SGHRS and CDR2 YFSETQ. This CDR3 contains 13 residues. CDR3 bases: TGCGCCACCCCCCGGAAGACAGACACTGAAGCTTTCTTT. Translation: CATPRKTDTEAFF.

The V and J genes are TRBV5-1 and TRBJ2-1; 8 nucleotides match TRBD1. V was pared by 7 bases and J by 9 bases, with 9 bases of the junction left unmatched. This CDR3 spans 13 amino acids. Germline assignment: CDR1 SGHRS and CDR2 YFSETQ. CDR3 amino acids: CASRDRTVGEQFF. The CDR3 coding sequence is TGCGCCAGCCGGGACAGGACGGTAGGTGAGCAGTTCTTC.

The chain carries TRBV23-1 and TRBJ1-2, with 8 bases fitting TRBD1. TRBV23-1 is reported as an ORF; its role is uncertain. The V segment lost 5 bases and the J segment 5 bases; nucleotides outside the gene matches: 13. This CDR3 has 16 amino acids. This CDR3 is CASSVQGARTLYGYTF. DNA of the CDR3: TGCGCCAGCAGTGTTCAGGGGGCGCGGACCTTGTATGGCTACACCTTC.

The chain links TRBV6-5 to TRBJ2-5; D possibly corresponds to TRBD2 (6 bases). This CDR3 spans 14 amino acids. CDR1 MNHEY and CDR2 SVGAGI come from the germline V gene. Deletions cut 7 bases from V and 5 bases from J, with 17 bases between. The CDR3 DNA follows: TGTGCCAGCACGCGGGACGGGGGACGGGAGACCCAGTACTTC. Translation gives CASTRDGGRETQYF.

The chain recombines TRBV28 with TRBJ1-2; a weak D match, TRBD1 (6 bases). With 7 bases removed from V and 1 base from J, the gap between germline ends came to 16 bases. The CDR3 is 15 residues long. Germline-derived CDR1 and CDR2 are MDHEN and SYDVKM. The CDR3: CASNPTGYDNYGYTF. The CDR3 DNA reads as TGTGCCAGCAATCCTACAGGGTACGATAACTATGGCTACACCTTC.

The gene calls are TRBV12-2 and TRBJ1-5; the tabulated D call, TRBD1, remains unverified against the DNA. TRBV12-2 constitutes a pseudogene. The CDR3 contains 17 residues. The CDR3 sequence: CASRLAKQGRYNQPQHF. The CDR3 coding sequence is TGTGCAAGTCGCTTAGCTAAGCAGGGGCGATACAATCAGCCCCAGCATTTT.

This clone was observed once. This chain connects TRBV6-6 to TRBJ1-1, with unresolved D. Trimming removed 7 bases from V and 1 base from J, with 16 bases in between. CDR1 and CDR2 from the germline V gene are MNHNY and SVGAGI (reference sequence). The CDR3 is 15 amino acids. The CDR3, as DNA: TGTGCCAGCAATTATCGGTCAGCGACGAACACTGAAGCTTTCTTT. The encoded protein is CASNYRSATNTEAFF.

V is TRBV29-1 and J is TRBJ1-1, with TRBD1 identical over 7 bases. The V gene end was trimmed by 6 bases and the J gene end by 5 bases; junction bases not matched to a gene: 15. Germline loops: CDR1 SQVTM, CDR2 ANQGSEA. The CDR3 sequence is 15 residues long. The CDR3 region has the DNA TGCAGCGTAGCAGGGGGTAGTTTTTCGCGGACTGAAGCTTTCTTT. Translated: CSVAGGSFSRTEAFF.

The chain is built from TRBV10-3 and TRBJ1-1, with a weak D call TRBD1 (6 bases). V was shortened by 7 bases and J by 4 bases, with 13 bases between the two germline ends. From germline, CDR1 is ENHRY and CDR2 SYGVKD. The CDR3 length is 13 residues. The DNA for the CDR3 is TGTGCCATCACGAGGACAGCGGCCACTGAAGCTTTCTTT. It encodes CAITRTAATEAFF.

This chain links TRBV2 with TRBJ1-5; weak D call: TRBD1 (5 bases). CDR3 length: 14 amino acids. In germline, CDR1 is SNHLY, CDR2 FYNNEI. With 4 bases removed from V and 6 bases from J, the gap between germline ends came to 13 bases. CDR3 protein: CASSVAAGRQPQHF. The CDR3 DNA is TGTGCCAGCAGTGTGGCCGCGGGACGTCAGCCCCAGCATTTT.

The chain has TRBV4-3 and TRBJ1-4; D gene uncertain. The germline V and J ends were trimmed by 0 bases and 0 bases, with 14 bases remaining between them. CDR3 length: 18 residues. The germline V gene has CDR1 LGHNA and CDR2 YSLEER. CDR3 protein: CASSQDLFTSATNEKLFF. The DNA for the CDR3 is TGCGCCAGCAGCCAAGATCTTTTCACCTCAGCAACTAATGAAAAACTGTTTTTT.

This chain connects TRBV4-3 to TRBJ1-5; 11 nucleotides align to TRBD1. The V gene's germline CDR1 is LGHNA and CDR2 YSLEER. The CDR3 consists of 17 residues. Trimming removed 1 base from V and 6 bases from J; junction bases left unmatched: 8. The CDR3 coding sequence is TGCGCCAGCAGCCAAGTCTTGGGGACAGGGGGTGGTCAGCCCCAGCATTTT. Protein product: CASSQVLGTGGGQPQHF.